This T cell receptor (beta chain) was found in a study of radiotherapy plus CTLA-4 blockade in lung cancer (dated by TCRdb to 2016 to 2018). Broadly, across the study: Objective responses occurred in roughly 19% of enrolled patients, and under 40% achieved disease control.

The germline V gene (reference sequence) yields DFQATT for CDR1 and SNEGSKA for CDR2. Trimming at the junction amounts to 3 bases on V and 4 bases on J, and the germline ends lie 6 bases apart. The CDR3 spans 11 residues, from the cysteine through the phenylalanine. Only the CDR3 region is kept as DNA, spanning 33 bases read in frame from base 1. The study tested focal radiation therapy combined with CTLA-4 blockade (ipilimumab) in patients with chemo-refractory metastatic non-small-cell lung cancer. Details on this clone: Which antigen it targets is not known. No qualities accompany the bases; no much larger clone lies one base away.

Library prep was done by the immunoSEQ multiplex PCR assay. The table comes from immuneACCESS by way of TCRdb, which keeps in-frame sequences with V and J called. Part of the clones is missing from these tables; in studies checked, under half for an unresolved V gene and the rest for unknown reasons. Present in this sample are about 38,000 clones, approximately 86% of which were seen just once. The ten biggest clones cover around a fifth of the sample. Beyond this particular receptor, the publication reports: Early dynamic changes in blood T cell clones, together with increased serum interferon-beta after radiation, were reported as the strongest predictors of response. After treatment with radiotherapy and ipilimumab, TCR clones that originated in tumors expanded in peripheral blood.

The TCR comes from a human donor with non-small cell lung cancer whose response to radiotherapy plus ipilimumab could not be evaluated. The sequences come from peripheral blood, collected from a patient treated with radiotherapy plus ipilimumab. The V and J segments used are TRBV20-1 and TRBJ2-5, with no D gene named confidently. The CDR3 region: CSARRRETQYF. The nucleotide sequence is TGCAGTGCTAGGAGGAGAGAGACCCAGTACTTC.